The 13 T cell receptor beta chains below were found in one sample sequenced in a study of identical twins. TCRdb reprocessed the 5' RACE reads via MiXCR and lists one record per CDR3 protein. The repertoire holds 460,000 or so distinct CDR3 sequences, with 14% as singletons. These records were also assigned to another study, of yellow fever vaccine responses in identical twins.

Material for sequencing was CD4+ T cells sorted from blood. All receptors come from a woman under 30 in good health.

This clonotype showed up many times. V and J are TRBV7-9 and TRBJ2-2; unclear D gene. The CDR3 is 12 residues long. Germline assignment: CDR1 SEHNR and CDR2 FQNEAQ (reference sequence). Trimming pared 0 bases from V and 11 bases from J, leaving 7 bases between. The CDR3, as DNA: TGTGCCAGCAGCTTAGCGGGAATTGAGCTGTTTTTT. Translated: CASSLAGIELFF.

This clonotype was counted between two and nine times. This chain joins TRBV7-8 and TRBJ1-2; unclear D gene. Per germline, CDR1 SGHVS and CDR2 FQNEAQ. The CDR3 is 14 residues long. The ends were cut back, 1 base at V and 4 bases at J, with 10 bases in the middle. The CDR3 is CASSLVVGIYGYTF. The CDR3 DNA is TGTGCCAGCAGCTTAGTGGTAGGAATCTATGGCTACACCTTC.

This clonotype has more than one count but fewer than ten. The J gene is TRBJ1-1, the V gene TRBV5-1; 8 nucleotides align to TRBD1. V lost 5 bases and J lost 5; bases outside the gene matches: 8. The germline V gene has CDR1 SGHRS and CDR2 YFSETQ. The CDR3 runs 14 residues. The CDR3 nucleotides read TGCGCCAGCAGTACACAGGGGGTTAAGACTGAAGCTTTCTTT. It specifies CASSTQGVKTEAFF.

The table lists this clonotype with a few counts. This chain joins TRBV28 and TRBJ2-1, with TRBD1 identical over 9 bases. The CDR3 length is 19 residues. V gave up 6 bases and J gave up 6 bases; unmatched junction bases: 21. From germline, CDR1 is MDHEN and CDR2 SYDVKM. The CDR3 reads CASSRPGGQGLSRANEQFF. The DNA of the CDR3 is TGTGCCAGCAGCCGACCGGGGGGACAGGGATTGTCGCGTGCCAATGAGCAGTTCTTC.

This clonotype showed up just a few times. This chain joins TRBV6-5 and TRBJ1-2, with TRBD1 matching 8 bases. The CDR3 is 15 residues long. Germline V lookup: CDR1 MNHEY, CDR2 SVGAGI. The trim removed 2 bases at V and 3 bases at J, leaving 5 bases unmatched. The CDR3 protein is CASSYRMDRDYGYTF. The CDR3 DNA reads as TGTGCCAGCAGTTACCGGATGGACAGGGACTATGGCTACACCTTC.

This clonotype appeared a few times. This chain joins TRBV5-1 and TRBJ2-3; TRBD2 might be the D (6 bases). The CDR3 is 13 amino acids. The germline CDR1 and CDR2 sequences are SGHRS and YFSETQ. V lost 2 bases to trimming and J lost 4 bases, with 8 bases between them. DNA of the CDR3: TGCGCCAGCAGCTTCGCGGGACCAGATACGCAGTATTTT. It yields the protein CASSFAGPDTQYF.

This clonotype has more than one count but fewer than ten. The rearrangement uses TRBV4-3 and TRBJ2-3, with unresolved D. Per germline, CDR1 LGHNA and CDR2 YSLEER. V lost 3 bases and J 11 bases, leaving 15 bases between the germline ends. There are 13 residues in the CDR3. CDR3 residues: CASSQGWEDGQYF. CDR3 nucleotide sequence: TGCGCCAGCAGCCAGGGTTGGGAAGATGGGCAGTATTTT.

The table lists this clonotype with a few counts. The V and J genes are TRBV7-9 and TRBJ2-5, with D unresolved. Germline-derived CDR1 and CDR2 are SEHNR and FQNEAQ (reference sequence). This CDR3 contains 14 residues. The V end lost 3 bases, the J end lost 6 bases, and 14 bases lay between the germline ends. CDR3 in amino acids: CASSLLGGSKTQYF. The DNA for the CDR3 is TGTGCCAGCAGCTTGTTAGGCGGATCGAAGACCCAGTACTTC.

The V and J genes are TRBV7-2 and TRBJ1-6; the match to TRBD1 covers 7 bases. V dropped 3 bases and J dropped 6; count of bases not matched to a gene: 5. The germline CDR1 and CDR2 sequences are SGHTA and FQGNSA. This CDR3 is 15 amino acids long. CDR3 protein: CASSLETGFNSPLHF. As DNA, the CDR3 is TGTGCCAGCAGCTTGGAGACAGGGTTTAATTCACCCCTCCACTTT.

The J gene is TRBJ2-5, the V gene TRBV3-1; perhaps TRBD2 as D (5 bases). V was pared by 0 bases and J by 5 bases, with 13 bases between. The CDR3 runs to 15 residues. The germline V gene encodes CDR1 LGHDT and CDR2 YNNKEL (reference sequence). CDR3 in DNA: TGTGCCAGCAGCCAAGAAGGACTCGAAGGCGAGACCCAGTACTTC. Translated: CASSQEGLEGETQYF.

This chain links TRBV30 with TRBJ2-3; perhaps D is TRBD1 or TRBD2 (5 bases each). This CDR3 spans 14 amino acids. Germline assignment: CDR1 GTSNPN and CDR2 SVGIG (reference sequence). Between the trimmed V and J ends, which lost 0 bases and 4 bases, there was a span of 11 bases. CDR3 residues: CAWSVRGAPDTQYF. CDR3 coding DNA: TGTGCCTGGAGTGTACGAGGGGCCCCAGATACGCAGTATTTT.

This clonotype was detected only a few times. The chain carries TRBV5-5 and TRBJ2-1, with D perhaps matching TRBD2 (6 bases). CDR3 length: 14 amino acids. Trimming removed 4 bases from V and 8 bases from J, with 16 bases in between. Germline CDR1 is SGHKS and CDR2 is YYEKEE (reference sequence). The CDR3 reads CASSPQEGQDEQFF. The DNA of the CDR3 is TGTGCCAGCAGCCCCCAGGAGGGCCAGGATGAGCAGTTCTTC.

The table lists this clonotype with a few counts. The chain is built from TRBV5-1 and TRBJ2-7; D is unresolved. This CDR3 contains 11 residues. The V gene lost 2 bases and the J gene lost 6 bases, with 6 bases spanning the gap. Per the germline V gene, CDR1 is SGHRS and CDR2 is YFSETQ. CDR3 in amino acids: CASSFSTEQYF. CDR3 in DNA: TGCGCCAGCAGCTTTAGTACCGAGCAGTACTTC.